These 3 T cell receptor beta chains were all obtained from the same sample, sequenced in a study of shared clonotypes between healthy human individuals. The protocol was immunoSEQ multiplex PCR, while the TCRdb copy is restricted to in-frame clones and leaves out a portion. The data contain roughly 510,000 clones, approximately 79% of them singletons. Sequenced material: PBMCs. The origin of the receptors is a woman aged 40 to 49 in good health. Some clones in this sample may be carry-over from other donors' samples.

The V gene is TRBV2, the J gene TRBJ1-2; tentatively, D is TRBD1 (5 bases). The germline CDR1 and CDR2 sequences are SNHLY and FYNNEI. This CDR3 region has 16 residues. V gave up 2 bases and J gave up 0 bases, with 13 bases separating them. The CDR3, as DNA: TGTGCCAGCAGTGAAACGATGGACATATCTAACTATGGCTACACCTTC. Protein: CASSETMDISNYGYTF.

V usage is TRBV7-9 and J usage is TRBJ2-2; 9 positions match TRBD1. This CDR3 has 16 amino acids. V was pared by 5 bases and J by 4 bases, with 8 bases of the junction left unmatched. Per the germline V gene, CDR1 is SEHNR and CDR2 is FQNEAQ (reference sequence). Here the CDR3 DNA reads TGTGCCAGCAGCCATACCGGGACAGGGCTCACCGGGGAGCTGTTTTTT. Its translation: CASSHTGTGLTGELFF.

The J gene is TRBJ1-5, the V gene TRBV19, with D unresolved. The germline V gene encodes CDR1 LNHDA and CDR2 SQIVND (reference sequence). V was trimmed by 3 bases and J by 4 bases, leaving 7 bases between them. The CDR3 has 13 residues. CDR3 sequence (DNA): TGTGCCAGTAGTATGGGCAGAAATCAGCCCCAGCATTTT. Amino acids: CASSMGRNQPQHF.